This T cell receptor (beta chain) was obtained from a study of T cell responses to AZD1222 COVID-19 vaccine. The sample holds one count of this clone. Its target is unknown. The table came from immunoSEQ multiplex PCR; TCRdb's copy has only in-frame clones and leaves some out. The data show 150,000 to 200,000 clones, approximately 90% seen once. Germline CDR1 and CDR2: DFQATT and SNEGSKA (reference sequence). Trimming at V came to 3 bases and at J to 2 bases, leaving 15 bases not matched to a gene. The CDR3 is made up of 18 amino acids. General observations from the study: Repertoire samples came only from after the peak T cell response. Only a handful of AZD1222 recipients were seropositive at baseline. Clonal diversity was possibly underestimated, and white British individuals and females predominated among donors. Spike-wide vaccine-associated CD4 TCRs dominated at 160-218 and 743-854.

The source material was peripheral blood, sampled 28 days after the second AZD1222 dose. The chain links TRBV20-1 to TRBJ2-7, with 11 positions matching TRBD2. This sequence was found in an adult who received the AZD1222 COVID-19 vaccine. CDR3 amino acids: CSASGGGLADSVTYEQYF. CDR3 coding DNA: TGCAGTGCTAGTGGGGGGGGACTAGCGGACTCAGTAACCTACGAGCAGTACTTC.